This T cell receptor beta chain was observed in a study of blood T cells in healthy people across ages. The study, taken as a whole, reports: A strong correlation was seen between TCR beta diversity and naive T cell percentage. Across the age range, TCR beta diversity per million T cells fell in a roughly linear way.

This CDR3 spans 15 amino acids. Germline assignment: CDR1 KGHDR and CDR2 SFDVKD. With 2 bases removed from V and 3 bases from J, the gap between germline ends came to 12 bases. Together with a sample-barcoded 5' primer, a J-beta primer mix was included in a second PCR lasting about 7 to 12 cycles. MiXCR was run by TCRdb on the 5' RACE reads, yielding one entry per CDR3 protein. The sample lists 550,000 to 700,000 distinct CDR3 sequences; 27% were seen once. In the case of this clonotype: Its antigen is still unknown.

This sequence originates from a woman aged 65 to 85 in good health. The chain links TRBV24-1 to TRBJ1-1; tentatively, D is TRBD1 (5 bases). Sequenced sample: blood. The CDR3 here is CATSDSQGGDTEAFF. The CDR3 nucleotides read TGTGCCACCAGTGATTCCCAGGGAGGGGACACTGAAGCTTTCTTT.